These 28 T cell receptor beta chains came from one sample sequenced in a study of CD4 and CD8 cells across lung adenocarcinoma regions. MiXCR was run by TCRdb on the PCR reads, yielding one entry per CDR3 protein. The table has around 3,300 distinct CDR3 sequences, around 66% seen once; the top ten hold 18%. The sequenced material came from CD4+ T cells from the margin of a lung tumor. The receptors were sampled from a female donor with lung adenocarcinoma. The CD4 and CD8 labels of this study may be unreliable.

The chain joins TRBV12-3 or TRBV12-4 to TRBJ2-2; no definite D call. CDR3 size: 13 residues. The ends were cut back, 10 bases at V and 0 bases at J, with 9 bases in the middle. In DNA, the CDR3 is TGTGCCACGAAACATTCGAACACCGGGGAGCTGTTTTTT. It yields the protein CATKHSNTGELFF.

J is TRBJ2-3 and V is TRBV11-2, with D uncertain. V lost 1 base to trimming and J lost 6 bases, with 5 bases between them. CDR3 size: 12 residues. In germline, CDR1 is SGHAT, CDR2 FQNNGV. The CDR3 nucleotides are TGTGCCAGCAGCTTAGGGTATGATACGCAGTATTTT. Protein: CASSLGYDTQYF.

The chain couples TRBV27 to TRBJ2-1; no definite D call. The better agreement between TRBJ2-7 and the DNA end casts doubt on the J call. Germline CDR1 MNHEY, CDR2 SMNVEV (reference sequence). There are 15 residues in the CDR3. CDR3 sequence reads: CASSFLGRLGNEQYF. In nucleotides, the CDR3 is TGTGCCAGCAGTTTTTTGGGCCGTTTGGGGAATGAGCAGTACTTC.

The genes are TRBV6-1 and TRBJ2-3, with no clear D. V was cut by 6 bases and J by 5 bases, with 12 bases left in between. CDR3 length equals 13 residues. CDR1 and CDR2 (germline): MNHNS, SASEGT. The DNA of the CDR3 is TGTGCCAGCAGCCTTGACGCGCTAGATACGCAGTATTTT. Translation: CASSLDALDTQYF.

This rearrangement joins TRBV7-2 to TRBJ2-3; TRBD2 agrees at 7 bases. CDR3 length equals 17 residues. Per the germline V gene, CDR1 is SGHTA and CDR2 is FQGNSA. V lost 3 bases to trimming and J lost 0 bases; unmatched junction nucleotides: 9. The CDR3 nucleotides read TGTGCCAGCAGCTTCGGGCCTAGCGGACCTAGCACAGATACGCAGTATTTT. As protein: CASSFGPSGPSTDTQYF.

The chain joins TRBV6-1 to TRBJ2-1, with 7 bases identical to TRBD2. The CDR3 runs to 18 residues. In germline, CDR1 is MNHNS, CDR2 SASEGT. V trimming: 2 bases; J trimming: 0 bases; junction bases outside the gene matches: 10. CDR3 in amino acids: CASSESRLAVFSYNEQFF. The CDR3 nucleotides are TGTGCCAGCAGTGAAAGCAGACTAGCCGTCTTCTCCTACAATGAGCAGTTCTTC.

The rearrangement uses TRBV6-1 and TRBJ2-2; 9 bases align to TRBD2. The V and J ends lost 5 bases and 1 base, in that order; junction bases with no gene match: 8. The CDR3 covers 17 residues. Germline CDR1 MNHNS, CDR2 SASEGT. The CDR3 reads CASSLKTLAGNTGELFF. In DNA form, the CDR3 reads TGTGCCAGCAGTCTGAAAACACTAGCGGGGAACACCGGGGAGCTGTTTTTT.

The chain combines TRBV12-5 with TRBJ2-6; 9 bases map to TRBD2. With V trimmed by 0 bases and J by 3 bases, 9 bases remained unmatched. CDR1 is LGHNT and CDR2 is FRNRAP in the germline V gene. This CDR3 has 19 amino acids. CDR3 region: CASGLVLWAGGNGANVLTF. DNA of the CDR3: TGTGCTAGTGGTTTGGTACTCTGGGCGGGAGGGAATGGGGCCAACGTCCTGACTTTC.

The gene calls are TRBV10-1 and TRBJ2-1; D is possibly TRBD2 (5 bases). The length of the CDR3 is 14 residues. V lost 4 bases and J lost 5, with 12 bases in between. From germline, CDR1 is WNHNN and CDR2 SYGVQD (reference sequence). The CDR3 nucleotides read TGCGCCAGCAGTGGGGGAGTCGTCCACAATGAGCAGTTCTTC. Translating gives CASSGGVVHNEQFF.

This chain uses TRBV6-1 with TRBJ2-7, with D possibly matching TRBD2 (6 bases). With 3 bases removed from V and 1 base from J, the gap between germline ends came to 7 bases. Germline-derived CDR1 and CDR2 are MNHNS and SASEGT. CDR3 length: 13 residues. CDR3 DNA sequence: TGTGCCAGCAGTGAGGGGGGTTCCTACGAGCAGTACTTC. Its protein is CASSEGGSYEQYF.

By sample share, this clonotype is large. The gene calls are TRBV6-1 and TRBJ2-1, with D perhaps TRBD1 or TRBD2 (5 bases each). The end of the DNA fits TRBJ2-5 better, so the J call may be wrong. Germline V lookup: CDR1 MNHNS, CDR2 SASEGT. This CDR3 contains 19 residues. The CDR3 sequence is CASSEVGPGTDFAVETQYF. CDR3 in DNA: TGTGCCAGCAGTGAAGTAGGGCCAGGGACCGACTTTGCTGTAGAGACCCAGTACTTC.

The V gene is TRBV7-2, the J gene TRBJ2-1; D remains unclear. Deletions cut 5 bases from V and 4 bases from J, with 9 bases between. The CDR3 totals 13 residues. Germline V gene lookup returns CDR1 SGHTA and CDR2 FQGNSA. CDR3 nucleotides: TGTGCCAGCAGCCCCCGAGTATACAATGAGCAGTTCTTC. Protein: CASSPRVYNEQFF.

By share, this clonotype ranks as large. V is TRBV6-1 and J is TRBJ2-5; TRBD2 aligns across 14 bases. The CDR3 has 15 amino acids. Trimming at V came to 7 bases and at J to 5 bases, leaving 6 bases not matched to a gene. Germline assignment: CDR1 MNHNS and CDR2 SASEGT. The CDR3 DNA sequence: TGTGCCAGCACCGGACTAGCGGGAGGAGGGGAGACCCAGTACTTC. Encoded protein: CASTGLAGGGETQYF.

This clonotype was counted a few times. The chain uses TRBV6-4 and TRBJ2-2; D gene uncertain. The V and J ends lost 6 bases and 6 bases respectively, with 14 bases between them. The CDR3 has 14 amino acids. Germline CDR1 is MRHNA and CDR2 is SNTAGT. This CDR3 is CASRADPGPGELFF. The CDR3 bases are TGTGCCAGCAGGGCAGACCCTGGGCCCGGGGAGCTGTTTTTT.

The chain carries TRBV7-2 and TRBJ2-1; D is perhaps TRBD1 or TRBD2 (5 bases each). The CDR3 consists of 13 residues. In germline, CDR1 is SGHTA, CDR2 FQGNSA. V shed 5 bases and J shed 8 bases, with 13 bases lying between them. The CDR3 DNA reads TGTGCCAGCAGCCAGACGAGGGACGATGAGCAGTTCTTC. It specifies CASSQTRDDEQFF.

This sequence joins TRBV6-1 and TRBJ2-5; 7 bases are shared with TRBD1. The DNA end is more similar to TRBJ2-7, so the J call may be wrong. The CDR3 has 16 amino acids. Germline V gene data show CDR1 as MNHNS and CDR2 as SASEGT. The CDR3 DNA follows: TGTGCCAGCAGTGAACGTAGGTCAGGGGGCTCCTACGAGCAGTACTTC. Its translation: CASSERRSGGSYEQYF.

The chain couples TRBV6-4 to TRBJ2-1; 8 nucleotides agree with TRBD2. The germline V gene has CDR1 MRHNA and CDR2 SNTAGT. V was clipped by 4 bases and J by 10 bases; unmatched bases: 15. The CDR3 consists of 16 residues. Here the CDR3 DNA reads TGTGCCAGCAGTGGTTTAGGGGGAGCGGGGGCGCAGGAGCAGTTCTTC. Its translation: CASSGLGGAGAQEQFF.

This chain uses TRBV6-1 with TRBJ2-7; weak D call: TRBD1 (6 bases). This CDR3 is 16 amino acids long. Germline V CDR1 and CDR2: MNHNS, SASEGT. V was pared by 4 bases and J by 9 bases, with 25 bases between. The CDR3 nucleotides read TGTGCCAGCAGTGGCAGAGGGACATTAATTTTAATCGGGCAGTACTTC. This codes for CASSGRGTLILIGQYF.

The V gene is TRBV6-1, the J gene TRBJ2-7; 8 positions agree with TRBD1. Per the germline V gene, CDR1 is MNHNS and CDR2 is SASEGT. The CDR3 runs 14 residues. V was pared by 5 bases and J by 2 bases, with 5 bases of the junction left unmatched. Written as DNA, the CDR3 is TGTGCCAGCAGTCCATACAGGGGGGCCTACGAGCAGTACTTC. It specifies CASSPYRGAYEQYF.

V is TRBV6-1 and J is TRBJ2-1, with 10 nucleotides matching TRBD1. The CDR3 is 14 amino acids. V trimming: 6 bases; J trimming: 10 bases; junction bases outside the gene matches: 9. The germline gives CDR1 MNHNS, CDR2 SASEGT. CDR3 region: CASRVGQGLYEQFF. The CDR3 DNA is TGTGCCAGCAGAGTGGGACAGGGGCTCTACGAGCAGTTCTTC.

The V and J genes are TRBV6-5 and TRBJ1-2; D is possibly TRBD1 (5 bases). The length of the CDR3 is 13 residues. Germline values: CDR1 MNHEY, CDR2 SVGAGI. V was trimmed by 2 bases and J by 2 bases, leaving 6 bases between them. The CDR3: CASSYDSNYGYTF. For the CDR3, the DNA is TGTGCCAGCAGTTACGACAGCAACTATGGCTACACCTTC.

The chain employs TRBV6-1 and TRBJ1-1; 10 nucleotides line up with TRBD1. Germline CDR1 reads MNHNS; CDR2 reads SASEGT. Trimming took 6 bases from V and 4 from J; bases not matched to a gene: 5. CDR3 length: 14 amino acids. DNA of the CDR3: TGTGCCAGCAGCAAAGGACAGGGGGGCACTGAAGCTTTCTTT. It encodes CASSKGQGGTEAFF.

The rearrangement links TRBV6-1 to TRBJ2-5, with D unresolved. Germline V gene sequence: CDR1 MNHNS, CDR2 SASEGT. Deletions cut 6 bases from V and 4 bases from J, with 21 bases between. The CDR3 loop spans 16 amino acids. CDR3 region: CASSRGALMSTETQYF. The DNA for the CDR3 is TGTGCCAGCAGCAGAGGCGCTCTAATGTCCACAGAGACCCAGTACTTC.

The chain uses TRBV6-5 and TRBJ2-2; D is possibly TRBD2 (5 bases). With 4 bases removed from V and 0 bases from J, the gap between germline ends came to 12 bases. This CDR3 region has 16 residues. In germline, CDR1 is MNHEY, CDR2 SVGAGI. The CDR3 loop is CASSSRRGTNTGELFF. The CDR3 bases are TGTGCCAGCAGTTCCCGACGGGGAACGAACACCGGGGAGCTGTTTTTT.

The gene calls are TRBV7-3 and TRBJ2-3, with 12 bases that match TRBD1. Germline CDR1 SGHTA, CDR2 FQGTGA. The length of the CDR3 is 15 residues. With 5 bases clipped from V and 4 bases from J, the junction kept 4 bases outside the gene matches. DNA of the CDR3: TGTGCCAGCAGCCGGGGGACAGGGGGCCCAGATACGCAGTATTTT. Translating it yields CASSRGTGGPDTQYF. The variable domain in full, with the rest retrieved from reference TRBV7-3 and TRBJ2-3, is GAGVSQTPSNKVTEKGKYVELRCDPISGHTALYWYRQSLGQGPEFLIYFQGTGAADDSGLPNDRFFAVRPEGSVSTLKIQRTERGDSAVYLCASSRGTGGPDTQYFGPGTRLTVL.

A few counts support this clonotype. The CDR3 region is CASRPSGRTHEQFF. The DNA for the CDR3 is TGTGCCAGCAGACCTAGCGGGAGGACCCATGAGCAGTTCTTC. The genes are TRBV6-1 and TRBJ2-1; 11 positions match TRBD2. The trim removed 6 bases at V and 8 bases at J, leaving 6 bases unmatched. The germline V gene has CDR1 MNHNS and CDR2 SASEGT. This CDR3 contains 14 residues.

The rearrangement links TRBV12-3 or TRBV12-4 to TRBJ2-1; 8 bases map to TRBD1. V was pared by 4 bases and J by 3 bases, with 5 bases of the junction left unmatched. The CDR3 totals 15 residues. Here the CDR3 DNA reads TGTGCCAGCAGTTCCGGACAGGGTGTCTACAATGAGCAGTTCTTC. It codes for CASSSGQGVYNEQFF.

J is TRBJ2-3 and V is TRBV12-3 or TRBV12-4, with D unresolved. CDR3 length equals 13 residues. V was shortened by 6 bases and J by 4 bases, with 11 bases between the two germline ends. The CDR3 region has the DNA TGTGCCAGCAGAAGGGCCCTCGCAGATACGCAGTATTTT. Translated, it gives CASRRALADTQYF.